This paragraph covers one T cell receptor (beta chain) sequence. Antigen: not known. The entry originates in a study of cytomegalovirus exposure and HLA in healthy donors. Study at large: The approximately 110 validation repertoires used a platform that matched the one used for the approximately 620 first-cohort repertoires, as a later analysis reported.

Study-wide points: Cytomegalovirus status, reportedly, was diagnosed with high specificity and sensitivity by the classifier.

The table came from immunoSEQ multiplex PCR; TCRdb's copy has only in-frame clones and leaves some out. The sample lists about 160,000 clones, roughly 89% seen once, with 4% to 4.5% in the top ten. V was shortened by 0 bases and J by 0 bases, with 7 bases between the two germline ends. CDR1 and CDR2 (germline): SGHDN, FVKESK. The CDR3 runs to 15 residues. Sample: PBMCs. The chain couples TRBV14 to TRBJ2-3; D is uncertain. This TCR was sampled from a man aged 18 to 35 in good health and CMV-seropositive. CDR3 sequence (DNA): TGTGCCAGCAGCCAAGACAGGTTTAGCACAGATACGCAGTATTTT. Translation gives CASSQDRFSTDTQYF.